This TCR beta chain is drawn from a study of T cells in Graves' hyperthyroidism and ophthalmopathy. Study results and caveats: Blood held most thyroid clonotypes expanded above 0.001 frequency.

The source material, RNA transcripts, was used to amplify TCR beta CDR3 regions. The primer set for the first-round RT-PCR of the TCR CDR3 was HTBI. From the multiplex PCR reads, TCRdb called clonotypes with MiXCR, one entry per CDR3 protein. The sample shows 200,000 to 250,000 distinct CDR3 sequences, less than 20% of them seen only once. The V segment lost 8 bases and the J segment 2 bases; nucleotides outside the gene matches: 1. CDR3 length: 12 residues. Germline values: CDR1 LNHDA, CDR2 SQIVND (reference sequence). This clonotype was observed at least ten times. No antigen is known for it. Ophthalmopathy patients all had a Clinical Activity Score of at least 3, a NOSPECS grade of at least 4 and disease under 3 months old. Source material for PBMCs was about 11 ml fresh peripheral blood.

The sequence was collected from a woman aged 18-29 years with Graves' ophthalmopathy. The chain links TRBV19 to TRBJ2-3, with 7 bases matching TRBD2. Input material: blood. The CDR3 coding sequence is TGTGCCAGTCGGGACTACACAGATACGCAGTATTTT. Amino acid sequence: CASRDYTDTQYF.